The 17 T cell receptor beta chains below were found in one sample sequenced in a study of breast tumors, draining lymph nodes, adjacent tissues. Axillary draining lymph nodes of breast cancer patients supplied the node samples. TCRdb ran MiXCR on the multiplex PCR reads and lists one entry per CDR3 protein. The sample yields about 230,000 distinct CDR3 sequences, approximately 30% seen once. The sequenced sample consisted of axillary lymph node tissue. These TCRs come from a female donor with breast cancer. Some clones in this sample may be carry-over from other donors' samples.

About this clonotype: This clone may be a read error of a much larger clone one base away. This chain connects TRBV7-8 to TRBJ2-1; 8 positions match TRBD2. The CDR3 consists of 20 residues. Germline CDR1 reads SGHVS; CDR2 reads FQNEAQ. The trim removed 4 bases at V and 2 bases at J, leaving 19 bases unmatched. The CDR3 DNA reads TGTGCCAGCAGCTCTACCCTTACGACCAGCGGGAGAAACCCCTACAATGAGCAGTTCTTC. Residues: CASSSTLTTSGRNPYNEQFF. Together with reference TRBV7-8 and TRBJ2-1, the CDR3 gives the full variable domain: GAGVSQSPRYKVAKRGQDVALRCDPISGHVSLFWYQQALGQGPEFLTYFQNEAQLDKSGLPSDRFFAERPEGSVSTLKIQRTQQEDSAVYLCASSSTLTTSGRNPYNEQFFGPGTRLTVL.

This chain uses TRBV20-1 with TRBJ2-1; unclear D gene. Germline V lookup: CDR1 DFQATT, CDR2 SNEGSKA (reference sequence). Trimming stripped 0 bases from V and 4 bases from J, with 4 bases between. This CDR3 is 12 amino acids long. The CDR3 DNA follows: TGCAGTGCTAGAGATGAGTACAATGAGCAGTTCTTC. Its translation is CSARDEYNEQFF.

At least ten counts were recorded for this clonotype. V gene TRBV7-9 combines with J gene TRBJ2-1, with a possible D match to TRBD1 (6 bases). Germline V gives CDR1 SEHNR, CDR2 FQNEAQ (reference sequence). The CDR3 sequence is 15 residues long. V was trimmed by 4 bases and J by 5 bases, leaving 15 bases between them. The CDR3 is CASSSPGHLNNEQFF. CDR3 DNA: TGTGCCAGCAGCTCACCGGGACACTTGAACAATGAGCAGTTCTTC.

The V call is TRBV15, the J call TRBJ2-3; 14 bases are shared with TRBD2. The V and J ends lost 0 bases and 2 bases, in that order; junction bases with no gene match: 10. CDR3 length: 20 residues. In germline, CDR1 is LNHNV, CDR2 YYDKDF (reference sequence). CDR3 DNA: TGTGCCACCAGCAGAGATCTACCCGGGACTAGCGGGAGAGTCACAGATACGCAGTATTTT. This translates into CATSRDLPGTSGRVTDTQYF.

This clonotype was counted many times. This chain links TRBV4-2 with TRBJ2-3; 8 positions match TRBD1. Trimming took 1 base from V and 7 from J; bases not matched to a gene: 13. CDR3 size: 17 residues. Per the germline V gene, CDR1 is LGHNA and CDR2 is YNFKEQ. CDR3 nucleotide sequence: TGTGCCAGCAGCCAAGCTTTGGGGGCAGGGGGCATGAATACGCAGTATTTT. This codes for CASSQALGAGGMNTQYF.

This clonotype was seen ten or more times. The chain joins TRBV5-5 to TRBJ2-2; D may correspond to TRBD1 or TRBD2 (6 bases each). In germline, CDR1 is SGHKS, CDR2 YYEKEE (reference sequence). The CDR3 loop spans 16 amino acids. Trimming removed 4 bases at V and 1 base at J, with 14 bases between. CDR3 sequence (DNA): TGTGCCAGCAGCAGGGGGGCGGCCCAGAACACCGGGGAGCTGTTTTTT. This encodes CASSRGAAQNTGELFF.

This clonotype was seen many times. One junction end disagrees with the germline gene, perhaps due to a read error. The V and J genes are TRBV6-2 or TRBV6-3 and TRBJ2-5, with D perhaps being TRBD1 or TRBD2 (6 bases each). From germline, CDR1 is MNHEY and CDR2 SVGEGT. This CDR3 is built from 12 residues. The CDR3 bases are TGTGCCAGCAGTTACGTGGGGGGCAGCCCTCTATTC. Amino acid sequence: CASSYVGGSPLF.

This clonotype has a count of ten or more. This sequence joins TRBV15 and TRBJ1-3; no firm D call. Deletions cut 3 bases from V and 0 bases from J, with 3 bases between. This CDR3 contains 13 residues. Per the germline V gene, CDR1 is LNHNV and CDR2 is YYDKDF (reference sequence). CDR3 loop: CATSRASGNTIYF. In DNA, the CDR3 is TGTGCCACCAGCAGGGCCTCTGGAAACACCATATATTTT.

This clonotype was seen ten or more times. This chain uses TRBV7-2 with TRBJ2-1, with D uncertain. Trimming stripped 6 bases from V and 5 bases from J, with 14 bases between. The CDR3 extends over 14 amino acids. The germline CDR1 and CDR2 sequences are SGHTA and FQGNSA. For the CDR3, the DNA is TGTGCCAGCAGATCTTCACTCCGCAACAATGAGCAGTTCTTC. This gives the protein CASRSSLRNNEQFF.

On this clonotype itself: The missing conserved phenylalanine or tryptophan at the end of this CDR3 makes a read error likely. This chain connects TRBV5-1 to TRBJ2-2; TRBD2 agrees at 9 bases. Trimming removed 4 bases from V and 0 bases from J; junction bases left unmatched: 4. The CDR3 has 16 residues. CDR1 and CDR2 (germline): SGHRS, YFSETQ. Written as DNA, the CDR3 is TGCGCCAGCAGCCTCCGACTAGCGGCGAACACCGGGGAGCTGTTTGTT. It codes for CASSLRLAANTGELFV.

This clonotype was seen repeatedly, ten times or more. This chain connects TRBV15 to TRBJ2-1; perhaps TRBD2 as D (6 bases). The CDR3 runs 13 residues. The germline CDR1 and CDR2 sequences are LNHNV and YYDKDF (reference sequence). Between the trimmed V and J ends, which lost 10 bases and 5 bases, there was a span of 15 bases. The CDR3 loop reads CAISDYENNEQFF. DNA for the CDR3: TGTGCCATCTCGGACTACGAGAACAATGAGCAGTTCTTC.

This clonotype was found many times. The genes are TRBV11-3 and TRBJ2-7, with a tentative D call TRBD2 (6 bases). Deletions cut 5 bases from V and 0 bases from J, with 14 bases between. CDR3 size: 15 residues. Germline values: CDR1 SGHNT, CDR2 YENEEA. The CDR3 spells CASSEVGLTSYEQYF. CDR3 nucleotide sequence: TGTGCCAGCAGCGAGGTGGGACTTACCTCCTACGAGCAGTACTTC.

This clonotype appeared a few times. In this CDR3 the conserved last residue, phenylalanine or tryptophan, is missing, so a read error is likely. The V call is TRBV4-2, the J call TRBJ2-1; possibly TRBD2 for D (6 bases). Trimming took 1 base from V and 4 from J, leaving 23 bases between them. Germline V gene sequence: CDR1 LGHNA, CDR2 YNFKEQ. The CDR3 length is 19 residues. CDR3 region: CASSQVGSSTGVTYNEQFL. CDR3 nucleotide sequence: TGTGCCAGCAGCCAAGTAGGGTCCTCAACGGGAGTGACATACAATGAGCAGTTCCTC.

The chain couples TRBV2 to TRBJ2-2; 11 bases map to TRBD2. CDR3 length equals 14 residues. With V trimmed by 8 bases and J by 7 bases, 6 bases remained unmatched. Germline CDR1 is SNHLY and CDR2 is FYNNEI. The CDR3 spells CASLTSGAYGELFF. The CDR3, as DNA: TGTGCCAGCCTGACTAGCGGGGCTTACGGGGAGCTGTTTTTT.

Remarks on this clonotype: Possible read error: a much larger clone is one base away. The chain carries TRBV6-2 or TRBV6-3 and TRBJ2-1, with TRBD2 matching over 8 bases. CDR1 and CDR2 from the germline V gene are MNHEY and SVGEGT. The CDR3 is made up of 15 amino acids. Trimming removed 4 bases from V and 7 bases from J; junction bases left unmatched: 9. CDR3 nucleotides: TGTGCCAGCAGTTCCTCGGGCCAGCGGGGGAATGAGCAGTTCTTC. Protein sequence: CASSSSGQRGNEQFF.

This clonotype was observed at least ten times. The V and J genes are TRBV2 and TRBJ2-4; weak D call: TRBD2 (7 bases). The V gene's germline CDR1 is SNHLY and CDR2 FYNNEI. The CDR3 sequence is 12 residues long. V was shortened by 3 bases and J by 14 bases, with 14 bases between the two germline ends. The CDR3 loop is CASSEWGGMKYF. The CDR3 DNA is TGTGCCAGCAGTGAGTGGGGGGGCATGAAGTACTTC.

This clonotype was seen at least ten times. V usage is TRBV20-1 and J usage is TRBJ2-1, with TRBD1 as a possible D gene (6 bases). The ends were cut back, 5 bases at V and 6 bases at J, with 14 bases in the middle. The CDR3 is 13 residues long. Germline CDR1 DFQATT, CDR2 SNEGSKA (reference sequence). The CDR3 coding sequence is TGCAGTGCTTGCCGGGACACCCCCAATGAGCAGTTCTTC. Its protein is CSACRDTPNEQFF.